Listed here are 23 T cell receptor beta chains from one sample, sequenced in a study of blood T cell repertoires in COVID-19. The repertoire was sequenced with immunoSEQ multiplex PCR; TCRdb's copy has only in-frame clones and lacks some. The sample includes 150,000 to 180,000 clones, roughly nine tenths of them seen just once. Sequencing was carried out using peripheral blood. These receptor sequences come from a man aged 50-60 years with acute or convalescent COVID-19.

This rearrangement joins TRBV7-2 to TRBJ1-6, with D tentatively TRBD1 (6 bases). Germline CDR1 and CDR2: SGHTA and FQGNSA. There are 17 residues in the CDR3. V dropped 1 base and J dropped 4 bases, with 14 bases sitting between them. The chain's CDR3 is CASSLVDRPRYNSPLHF. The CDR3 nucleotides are TGTGCCAGCAGCTTAGTCGACAGGCCGAGATATAATTCACCCCTCCACTTT.

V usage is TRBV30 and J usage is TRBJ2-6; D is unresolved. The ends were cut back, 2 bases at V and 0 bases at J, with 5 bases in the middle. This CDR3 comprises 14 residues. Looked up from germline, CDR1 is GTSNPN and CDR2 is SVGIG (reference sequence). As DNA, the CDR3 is TGTGCCTGGAGTTCTAACTCTGGGGCCAACGTCCTGACTTTC. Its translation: CAWSSNSGANVLTF.

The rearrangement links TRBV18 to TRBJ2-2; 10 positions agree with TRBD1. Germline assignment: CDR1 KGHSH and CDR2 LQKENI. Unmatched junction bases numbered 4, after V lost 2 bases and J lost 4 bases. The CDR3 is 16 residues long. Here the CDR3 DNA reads TGTGCCAGCTCACCAAATGACAGGGGGCGCACCGGGGAGCTGTTTTTT. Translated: CASSPNDRGRTGELFF.

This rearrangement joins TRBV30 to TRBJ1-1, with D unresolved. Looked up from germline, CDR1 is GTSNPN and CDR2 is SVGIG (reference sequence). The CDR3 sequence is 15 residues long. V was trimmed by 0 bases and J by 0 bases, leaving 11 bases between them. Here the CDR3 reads CAWSVPETLNTEAFF. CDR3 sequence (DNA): TGTGCCTGGAGTGTTCCCGAGACTCTGAACACTGAAGCTTTCTTT.

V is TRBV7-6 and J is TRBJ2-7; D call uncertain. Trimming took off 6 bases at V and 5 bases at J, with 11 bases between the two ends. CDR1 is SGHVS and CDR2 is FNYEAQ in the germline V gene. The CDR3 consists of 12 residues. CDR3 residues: CASSSVADEQYF. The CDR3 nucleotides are TGTGCCAGCAGTTCGGTCGCGGACGAGCAGTACTTC.

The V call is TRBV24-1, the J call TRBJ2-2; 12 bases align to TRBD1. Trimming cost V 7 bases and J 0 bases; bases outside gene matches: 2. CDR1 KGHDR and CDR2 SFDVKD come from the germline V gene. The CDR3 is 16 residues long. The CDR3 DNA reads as TGTGCCACCAGGGGACAGGGGGCCACGAACACCGGGGAGCTGTTTTTT. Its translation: CATRGQGATNTGELFF.

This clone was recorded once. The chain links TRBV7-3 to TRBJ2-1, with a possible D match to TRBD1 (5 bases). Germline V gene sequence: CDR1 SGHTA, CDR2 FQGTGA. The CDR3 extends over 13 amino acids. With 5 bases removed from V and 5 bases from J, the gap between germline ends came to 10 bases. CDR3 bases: TGTGCCAGCAGCCCGGACAATCACAATGAGCAGTTCTTC. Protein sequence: CASSPDNHNEQFF. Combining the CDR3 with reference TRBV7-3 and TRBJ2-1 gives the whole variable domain GAGVSQTPSNKVTEKGKYVELRCDPISGHTALYWYRQSLGQGPEFLIYFQGTGAADDSGLPNDRFFAVRPEGSVSTLKIQRTERGDSAVYLCASSPDNHNEQFFGPGTRLTVL.

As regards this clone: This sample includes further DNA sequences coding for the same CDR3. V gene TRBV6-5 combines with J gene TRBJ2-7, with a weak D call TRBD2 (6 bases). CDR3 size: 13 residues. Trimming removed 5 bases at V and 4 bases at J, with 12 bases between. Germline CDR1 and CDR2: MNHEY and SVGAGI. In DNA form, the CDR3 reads TGTGCCAGCAGTCCGGGACTTGGGTACGAGCAGTACTTC. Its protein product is CASSPGLGYEQYF.

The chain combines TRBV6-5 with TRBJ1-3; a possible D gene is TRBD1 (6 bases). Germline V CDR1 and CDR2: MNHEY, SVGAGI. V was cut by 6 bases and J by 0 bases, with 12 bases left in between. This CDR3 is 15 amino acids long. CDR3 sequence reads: CASSRQAFSGNTIYF. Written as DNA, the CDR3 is TGTGCCAGCAGCCGACAGGCCTTCTCTGGAAACACCATATATTTT.

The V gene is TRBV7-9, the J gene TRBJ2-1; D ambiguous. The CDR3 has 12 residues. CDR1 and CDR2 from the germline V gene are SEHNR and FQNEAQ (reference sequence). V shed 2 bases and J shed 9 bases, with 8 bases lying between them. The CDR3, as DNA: TGTGCCAGCAGCTTATCTAGTGGTGAGCAGTTCTTC. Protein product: CASSLSSGEQFF.

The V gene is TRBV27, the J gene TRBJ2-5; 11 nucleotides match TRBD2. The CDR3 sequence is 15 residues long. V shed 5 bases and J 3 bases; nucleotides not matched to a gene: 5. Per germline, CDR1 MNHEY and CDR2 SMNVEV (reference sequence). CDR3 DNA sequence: TGTGCCAGCAGTATCGGGACTAGCGGAAAAGAGACCCAGTACTTC. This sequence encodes CASSIGTSGKETQYF.

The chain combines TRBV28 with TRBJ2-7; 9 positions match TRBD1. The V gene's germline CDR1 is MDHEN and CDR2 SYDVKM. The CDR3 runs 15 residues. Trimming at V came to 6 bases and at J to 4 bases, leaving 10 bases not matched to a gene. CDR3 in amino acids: CASSDPGQGRYEQYF. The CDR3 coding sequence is TGTGCCAGCAGCGATCCGGGACAGGGAAGGTACGAGCAGTACTTC.

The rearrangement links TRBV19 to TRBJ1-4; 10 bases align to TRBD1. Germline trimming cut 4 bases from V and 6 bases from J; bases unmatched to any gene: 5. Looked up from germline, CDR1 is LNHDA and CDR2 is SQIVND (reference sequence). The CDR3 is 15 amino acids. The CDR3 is CASSTGTGADEKLFF. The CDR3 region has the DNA TGTGCCAGTAGTACCGGGACAGGGGCGGATGAAAAACTGTTTTTT.

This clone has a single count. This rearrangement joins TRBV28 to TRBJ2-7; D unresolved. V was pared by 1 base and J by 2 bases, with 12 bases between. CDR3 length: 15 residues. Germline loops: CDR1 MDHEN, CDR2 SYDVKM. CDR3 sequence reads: CASSLSAELTYEQYF. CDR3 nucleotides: TGTGCCAGCAGTTTATCTGCGGAACTTACCTACGAGCAGTACTTC.

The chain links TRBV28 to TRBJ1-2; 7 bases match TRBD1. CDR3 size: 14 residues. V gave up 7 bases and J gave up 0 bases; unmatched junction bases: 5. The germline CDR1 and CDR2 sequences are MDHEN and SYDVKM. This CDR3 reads CASTRQGPNYGYTF. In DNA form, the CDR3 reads TGTGCCAGCACACGACAGGGCCCTAACTATGGCTACACCTTC.

The CDR3 region has the DNA TGTGCCAGCTCACCCCCCGGAGGGAATGGAAACACCATATATTTT. Translating gives CASSPPGGNGNTIYF. The chain employs TRBV18 and TRBJ1-3; D is uncertain. V was trimmed by 3 bases and J by 3 bases, leaving 12 bases between them. The CDR3 totals 15 residues. CDR1 and CDR2 (germline): KGHSH, LQKENI. Together with reference TRBV18 and TRBJ1-3, the CDR3 gives the full variable domain: NAGVMQNPRHLVRRRGQEARLRCSPMKGHSHVYWYRQLPEEGLKFMVYLQKENIIDESGMPKERFSAEFPKEGPSILRIQQVVRGDSAAYFCASSPPGGNGNTIYFGEGSWLTVV.

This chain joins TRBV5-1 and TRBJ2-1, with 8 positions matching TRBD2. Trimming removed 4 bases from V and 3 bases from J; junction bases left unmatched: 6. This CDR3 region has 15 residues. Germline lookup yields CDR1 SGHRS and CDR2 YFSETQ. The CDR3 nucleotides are TGCGCCAGCAGCCCTAGGACTAGCAACTACAATGAGCAGTTCTTC. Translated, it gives CASSPRTSNYNEQFF.

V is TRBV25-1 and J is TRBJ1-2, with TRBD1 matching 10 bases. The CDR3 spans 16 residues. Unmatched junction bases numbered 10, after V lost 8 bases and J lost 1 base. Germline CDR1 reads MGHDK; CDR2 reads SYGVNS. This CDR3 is CASGDRGPIFNYGYTF. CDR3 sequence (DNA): TGTGCCAGCGGCGACAGGGGGCCCATTTTTAACTATGGCTACACCTTC.

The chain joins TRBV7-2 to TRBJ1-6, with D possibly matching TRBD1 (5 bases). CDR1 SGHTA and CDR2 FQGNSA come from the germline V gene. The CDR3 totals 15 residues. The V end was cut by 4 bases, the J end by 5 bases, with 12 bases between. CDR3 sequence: CASSWRQTNNSPLHF. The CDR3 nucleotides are TGTGCCAGCAGCTGGCGACAGACGAATAATTCACCCCTCCACTTT.

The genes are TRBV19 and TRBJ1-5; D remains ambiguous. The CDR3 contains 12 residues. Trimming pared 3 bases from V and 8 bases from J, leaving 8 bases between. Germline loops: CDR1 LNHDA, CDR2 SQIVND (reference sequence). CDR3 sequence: CASSIGAEPQHF. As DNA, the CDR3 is TGTGCCAGTAGTATTGGCGCGGAGCCCCAGCATTTT.

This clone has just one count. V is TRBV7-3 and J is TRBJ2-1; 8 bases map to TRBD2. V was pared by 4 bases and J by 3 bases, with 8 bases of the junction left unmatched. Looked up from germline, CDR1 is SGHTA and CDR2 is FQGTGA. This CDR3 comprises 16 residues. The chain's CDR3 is CASSSGGGSFYNEQFF. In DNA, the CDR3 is TGTGCCAGCAGCTCCGGCGGGGGGAGTTTCTACAATGAGCAGTTCTTC.

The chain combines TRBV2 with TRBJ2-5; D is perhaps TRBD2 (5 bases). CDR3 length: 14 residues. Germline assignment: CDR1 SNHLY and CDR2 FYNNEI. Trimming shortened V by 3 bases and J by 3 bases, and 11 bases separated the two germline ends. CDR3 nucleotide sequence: TGTGCCAGCAGTGATCCTGGACTTGAAGAGACCCAGTACTTC. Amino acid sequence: CASSDPGLEETQYF.

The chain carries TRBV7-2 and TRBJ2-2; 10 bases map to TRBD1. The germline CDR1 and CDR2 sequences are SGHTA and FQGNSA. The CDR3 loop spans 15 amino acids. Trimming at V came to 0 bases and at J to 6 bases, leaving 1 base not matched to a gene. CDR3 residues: CASSLAGTGAGELFF. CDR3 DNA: TGTGCCAGCAGCTTAGCGGGGACAGGGGCCGGGGAGCTGTTTTTT.